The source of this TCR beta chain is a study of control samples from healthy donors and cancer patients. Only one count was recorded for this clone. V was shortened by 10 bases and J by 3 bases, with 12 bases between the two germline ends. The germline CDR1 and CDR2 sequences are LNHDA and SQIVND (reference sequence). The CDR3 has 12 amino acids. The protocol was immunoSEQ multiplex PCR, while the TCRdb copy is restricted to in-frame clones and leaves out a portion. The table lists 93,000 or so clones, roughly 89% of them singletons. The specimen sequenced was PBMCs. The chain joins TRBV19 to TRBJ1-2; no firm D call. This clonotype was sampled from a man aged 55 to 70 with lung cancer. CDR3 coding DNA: TGTGCCACCGGGAGGGAGGACTATGGCTACACCTTC. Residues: CATGREDYGYTF.